This record concerns one T cell receptor beta chain sequence. Its antigen is still unknown. This record belongs to a study of cytotoxic CD8 clonotypes in ibrutinib-treated CLL. Study-level findings and limits: Starting clonality was above that of age-matched healthy donors and tracked circulating CD8+ T-cell counts.

Trimming stripped 1 base from V and 5 bases from J, with 12 bases between. Germline V lookup: CDR1 GTSNPN, CDR2 SVGIG (reference sequence). CDR3 length: 14 residues. This table comes from immunoSEQ multiplex PCR, and its TCRdb copy is limited to in-frame clones, with some not included. The table records 200,000 to 250,000 clones, just over 70% of them present only once. The source was PBMCs, collected after 12 months of ibrutinib treatment. This TCR derives from a human donor with chronic lymphocytic leukemia. The gene calls are TRBV30 and TRBJ1-5; D gene ambiguous. This chain's CDR3 is CAWSADTLDQPQHF. CDR3 nucleotide sequence: TGTGCCTGGAGTGCCGACACCCTCGATCAGCCCCAGCATTTT.